This T cell receptor beta chain was profiled in a study of blood T cell repertoires in COVID-19. Study in general: COVID-19 samples from acute and convalescent phases originated in the United States, Italy and Spain. From T cells, B-cell-depleted T cells, or PBMCs came the material, which was cDNA or gDNA.

This clone was detected once. How the authors handled the data: Estimation of nucleated cell counts was performed using reference gene primer amplification. Repertoires were generated with immunoSEQ multiplex PCR, while TCRdb's copy carries only in-frame clones and drops some. That table supplies the V and J calls and clone size; D and trimming were determined from the DNA. The sample lists about 180,000 clones, 80% to 90% seen once, with around 3.3% in the top ten. CDR1 is MRHNA and CDR2 is SNTAGT in the germline V gene. This CDR3 is 13 amino acids long. With 8 bases clipped from V and 5 bases from J, the junction kept 5 bases outside the gene matches.

V and J are TRBV6-4 and TRBJ1-2, with 10 positions matching TRBD1. This TCR came from a man in his sixties with acute or convalescent COVID-19. The specimen was peripheral blood. The DNA for the CDR3 is TGTGCCAGCTGGGACAGGGGAGGGTATGGCTACACCTTC. Amino acids: CASWDRGGYGYTF.